These 22 T cell receptor beta chains came from one sample sequenced in a study of OX40 agonist ivuxolimab in advanced cancers. Receptors were amplified or captured by the immunoSEQ multiplex PCR assay. TCRdb retrieved this table from immuneACCESS and kept in-frame rearrangements only. Not all clones are present; in checked studies, unresolved V genes account for under half, and no reason is known for the remainder. This sample comprises about 50,000 clones, 90% to 95% of them detected only once. The leading ten clones occupy approximately 24% of the sample. The sample consisted of CD4+ or CD8+ T cells sorted from blood, taken in a trial of the OX40 agonist ivuxolimab. The receptors were gathered from an adult with an advanced solid tumor such as melanoma, head and neck, liver or kidney cancer.

The chain carries TRBV27 and TRBJ2-7, with 8 bases that match TRBD1. V gave up 3 bases and J gave up 5 bases; unmatched junction bases: 12. Germline-derived CDR1 and CDR2 are MNHEY and SMNVEV (reference sequence). This CDR3 region has 16 residues. CDR3 region: CASSFKPDREVDEQYF. CDR3 nucleotides: TGTGCCAGCAGTTTTAAACCGGACAGGGAGGTTGACGAGCAGTACTTC.

CDR3 sequence reads: CSVPDILYGYTF. The CDR3 nucleotides read TGCAGCGTCCCTGACATACTCTATGGCTACACCTTC. The chain uses TRBV29-1 and TRBJ1-2; no definite D call. CDR1 is SQVTM, CDR2 ANQGSEA, per germline. V shed 6 bases and J shed 4 bases, with 12 bases lying between them. CDR3 length: 12 amino acids.

The J gene is TRBJ1-3, the V gene TRBV18; 8 bases line up with TRBD1. This CDR3 has 17 residues. Unmatched junction bases numbered 15, after V lost 3 bases and J lost 8 bases. Germline V gives CDR1 KGHSH, CDR2 LQKENI. CDR3 residues: CASSPLYTGGRSYTIYF. The CDR3 nucleotides read TGTGCCAGCTCACCCCTTTATACAGGGGGAAGGAGTTACACCATATATTTT.

The V gene is TRBV11-2, the J gene TRBJ1-4, with D perhaps matching TRBD1 (6 bases). The CDR3 totals 16 residues. V dropped 1 base and J dropped 3 bases, with 12 bases sitting between them. In germline, CDR1 is SGHAT, CDR2 FQNNGV. The CDR3 is CASSLGRGQSNEKLFF. The CDR3 DNA reads TGTGCCAGCAGCTTAGGACGGGGGCAGTCTAATGAAAAACTGTTTTTT.

The chain combines TRBV9 with TRBJ1-1; D call uncertain. In germline, CDR1 is SGDLS, CDR2 YYNGEE. This CDR3 spans 16 amino acids. The V end lost 1 base, the J end lost 0 bases, and 13 bases lay between the germline ends. The CDR3 is CASSVNFDGLNTEAFF. For the CDR3, the DNA is TGTGCCAGCAGCGTAAATTTTGACGGACTGAACACTGAAGCTTTCTTT.

This sequence joins TRBV9 and TRBJ2-1; TRBD1 matches 7 bases. The V and J ends lost 4 bases and 8 bases, in that order; junction bases with no gene match: 15. Germline CDR1 is SGDLS and CDR2 is YYNGEE. The CDR3 extends over 16 amino acids. In DNA, the CDR3 is TGTGCCAGCAGCCCTTACCCGGGACAGAGGTCTCATGAGCAGTTCTTC. This translates into CASSPYPGQRSHEQFF.

The V call is TRBV15, the J call TRBJ2-7; 10 nucleotides match TRBD1. This CDR3 is 13 amino acids long. Germline loops: CDR1 LNHNV, CDR2 YYDKDF (reference sequence). With 5 bases clipped from V and 6 bases from J, the junction kept 4 bases outside the gene matches. The CDR3 region is CATSGDRGGEQYF. In DNA, the CDR3 is TGTGCCACCAGCGGGGACAGGGGCGGCGAGCAGTACTTC.

V and J are TRBV13 and TRBJ1-3; a weak D match, TRBD1 (6 bases). The CDR3 is 19 residues long. Germline V gene sequence: CDR1 PRHDT, CDR2 FYEKMQ (reference sequence). Trimming cost V 2 bases and J 0 bases, with 20 bases left between them. CDR3 region: CASSLYGYRDPSSGNTIYF. CDR3 DNA: TGTGCCAGCAGCTTATATGGTTACAGGGACCCCAGCTCTGGAAACACCATATATTTT.

CDR3 residues: CASSTRPFEDPNTEAFF. CDR3 bases: TGTGCCAGTAGTACACGCCCGTTCGAGGACCCGAACACTGAAGCTTTCTTT. The chain joins TRBV19 to TRBJ1-1; no reliable D call. V lost 4 bases and J 1 base, leaving 19 bases between the germline ends. Germline V gene lookup returns CDR1 LNHDA and CDR2 SQIVND (reference sequence). The CDR3 loop spans 17 amino acids.

This chain joins TRBV28 and TRBJ2-1; 11 bases match TRBD2. Germline assignment: CDR1 MDHEN and CDR2 SYDVKM. CDR3 length equals 19 residues. V dropped 3 bases and J dropped 8; count of bases not matched to a gene: 18. CDR3 loop: CASSFKTSGVISGGDEQFF. CDR3 DNA sequence: TGTGCCAGCAGTTTCAAGACTAGCGGGGTAATTTCAGGGGGCGATGAGCAGTTCTTC.

V usage is TRBV6-5 and J usage is TRBJ2-7, with TRBD1 as a possible D gene (6 bases). Germline CDR1 and CDR2: MNHEY and SVGAGI. The germline V and J ends were trimmed by 6 bases and 2 bases, with 17 bases remaining between them. The CDR3 is 15 residues long. The chain's CDR3 is CASRSRQERPYEQYF. In nucleotides, the CDR3 is TGTGCCAGCAGGAGCCGACAGGAGAGACCCTACGAGCAGTACTTC.

The chain couples TRBV6-5 to TRBJ1-2; no clear D. Germline V CDR1 and CDR2: MNHEY, SVGAGI. The CDR3 totals 13 residues. Trimming took off 7 bases at V and 4 bases at J, with 13 bases between the two ends. The CDR3 region is CASTRRGVYGYTF. As DNA, the CDR3 is TGTGCCAGCACCCGACGGGGAGTCTATGGCTACACCTTC.

The chain is built from TRBV4-3 and TRBJ2-1; 11 bases match TRBD2. CDR3 length: 17 amino acids. The trim removed 0 bases at V and 6 bases at J, leaving 7 bases unmatched. The germline gives CDR1 LGHNA, CDR2 YSLEER. The CDR3 is CASSQDLLLAGVNEQFF. The CDR3 bases are TGCGCCAGCAGCCAAGATCTCTTACTAGCGGGAGTCAATGAGCAGTTCTTC.

The chain links TRBV6-5 to TRBJ1-1; D gene uncertain. V was pared by 6 bases and J by 1 base, with 9 bases between. The germline CDR1 and CDR2 sequences are MNHEY and SVGAGI. This CDR3 has 13 residues. DNA for the CDR3: TGTGCCAGCAGACAACACCAGAACACTGAAGCTTTCTTT. This translates into CASRQHQNTEAFF.

The V call is TRBV11-2, the J call TRBJ2-1, with 13 bases fitting TRBD2. This CDR3 has 14 amino acids. CDR1 is SGHAT and CDR2 is FQNNGV in the germline V gene. With V trimmed by 3 bases and J by 10 bases, 3 bases remained unmatched. CDR3 protein: CASSLEGLAGEQFF. Written as DNA, the CDR3 is TGTGCCAGCAGCTTGGAGGGACTAGCGGGAGAGCAGTTCTTC.

This sequence joins TRBV5-4 and TRBJ2-7; D gene uncertain. The CDR3 contains 12 residues. V was cut by 4 bases and J by 4 bases, with 9 bases left in between. Per germline, CDR1 SGHNT and CDR2 YYREEE (reference sequence). The CDR3 DNA reads as TGTGCCAGCAGCCCTGATGGTTACGAGCAGTACTTC. Protein product: CASSPDGYEQYF. The full variable domain, its missing parts supplied by reference TRBV5-4 and TRBJ2-7, is ETGVTQSPTHLIKTRGQQVTLRCSSQSGHNTVSWYQQALGQGPQFIFQYYREEENGRGNFPPRFSGLQFPNYSSELNVNALELDDSALYLCASSPDGYEQYFGPGTRLTVT.

The chain carries TRBV4-3 and TRBJ2-2; 9 bases map to TRBD2. V shed 1 base and J 4 bases; nucleotides not matched to a gene: 4. The CDR3 is made up of 16 amino acids. Germline values: CDR1 LGHNA, CDR2 YSLEER. CDR3 nucleotides: TGCGCCAGCAGCCAAGCCTGGCGGGAGGGCACCGGGGAGCTGTTTTTT. Protein sequence: CASSQAWREGTGELFF.

The chain couples TRBV5-8 to TRBJ1-5; a possible D gene is TRBD1 (6 bases). Germline CDR1 reads SGHTS; CDR2 reads YDEGEE. V was cut by 0 bases and J by 0 bases, with 10 bases left in between. The CDR3 runs 16 residues. CDR3 nucleotides: TGTGCCAGCAGCTTGGTAGGACAGTATAGCAATCAGCCCCAGCATTTT. It specifies CASSLVGQYSNQPQHF.

This rearrangement joins TRBV19 to TRBJ2-2; 11 nucleotides align to TRBD2. V shed 5 bases, J shed 3 bases, and the junction held 11 bases outside the gene matches. This CDR3 contains 18 residues. The V gene's germline CDR1 is LNHDA and CDR2 SQIVND (reference sequence). CDR3 in amino acids: CASSPRLLAGGHTGELFF. The CDR3 nucleotides read TGTGCCAGTAGTCCGCGTTTATTAGCGGGAGGGCACACCGGGGAGCTGTTTTTT.

The chain combines TRBV11-2 with TRBJ1-2, with 9 nucleotides matching TRBD1. The CDR3 is 19 residues long. The germline gives CDR1 SGHAT, CDR2 FQNNGV. V lost 1 base, J lost 0 bases, and 12 bases stayed unmatched. CDR3: CASSLGTFRDRGSNYGYTF. The CDR3 nucleotides are TGTGCCAGCAGCTTAGGTACTTTTCGAGACAGGGGGTCTAACTATGGCTACACCTTC.

J is TRBJ2-5 and V is TRBV7-8; D uncertain. The ends were cut back, 1 base at V and 2 bases at J, with 11 bases in the middle. CDR3 length: 15 residues. Per the germline V gene, CDR1 is SGHVS and CDR2 is FQNEAQ. The chain's CDR3 is CASSLETKPQETQYF. DNA of the CDR3: TGTGCCAGCAGCTTAGAGACCAAGCCTCAAGAGACCCAGTACTTC.

This chain uses TRBV27 with TRBJ2-3; a possible D gene is TRBD2 (6 bases). V lost 7 bases, J lost 5 bases, and 19 bases lay in between. This CDR3 comprises 15 residues. CDR1 is MNHEY and CDR2 is SMNVEV in the germline V gene (reference sequence). CDR3 protein: CASNPDGSRGDTQYF. Here the CDR3 DNA reads TGTGCCAGCAATCCAGACGGGAGTAGGGGAGATACGCAGTATTTT.